These T cell receptor beta chains were read from a single sample in a study of CD8+ T cells in alopecia areata. Clones were sequenced by immunoSEQ multiplex PCR, and TCRdb holds only the in-frame ones, with some missing. This sample has 100,000 to 150,000 clones, with approximately 48% found just once. The specimen was CD8+ T cells sorted from blood, collected at week 0. Receptor source: a human donor with alopecia areata. The CDR3 runs from the conserved cysteine through the conserved F or W. Fields, in order: D gene, clone size, J gene, V gene, CDR3 DNA, CDR3 protein. A D gene is named only where the DNA matches it firmly. Rows give clone size only sometimes, using once, few, many, or a class for an expanded clone.

>NA|NA|TRBJ2-2|TRBV18
TGTGCCAGCTCACATGGGACGAACACCGGGGAGCTGTTTTTT
CASSHGTNTGELFF
>TRBD1|NA|TRBJ2-1|TRBV7-8
TGTGCCAGCAGCCGTAAACGGGACAGGGGCAATGAGCAGTTCTTC
CASSRKRDRGNEQFF
>NA|NA|TRBJ2-5|TRBV9
TGTGCCAGCAGCGTACGCGGGGACCGGGAGACCCAGTACTTC
CASSVRGDRETQYF
>NA|few|TRBJ2-5|TRBV7-9
TGTGCCAGCAGCCTGCGGGACTCACAAGAGACCCAGTACTTC
CASSLRDSQETQYF
>TRBD2|once|TRBJ2-5|TRBV5-1
TGCGCCAGCAGCTTGGAGGCGGGGGGGCCTCCAGAGACCCAGTACTTC
CASSLEAGGPPETQYF
>NA|NA|TRBJ2-2|TRBV29-1
TGCAGCGTTGAGTGGGAGACCGGGGAGCTGTTTTTT
CSVEWETGELFF
>TRBD1|NA|TRBJ1-1|TRBV6-5
TGTGCCAGCAGTTACTCGTTGGGACAGGGGAACACTGAAGCTTTCTTT
CASSYSLGQGNTEAFF
>NA|NA|TRBJ1-1|TRBV2
TGTGCCAGCAGGGAGATCGGACCCGCTGAAGCTTTCTTT
CASREIGPAEAFF
>NA|NA|TRBJ1-4|TRBV6-5
TGTGCCAGCGGGAGGGGTTACGAAAAACTGTTTTTT
CASGRGYEKLFF
>TRBD1|NA|TRBJ2-7|TRBV25-1
TGTGCCAGCAGTGCTAGGACAGGGACAAATTCCTACGAGCAGTACTTC
CASSARTGTNSYEQYF
>TRBD1|NA|TRBJ2-1|TRBV5-1
TGCGCCAGCAGCGAGCCGGACAGGGGATTGCATGAGCAGTTCTTC
CASSEPDRGLHEQFF
>NA|few|TRBJ2-2|TRBV10-3
TGTGCCATCAGTGAGCCGACAGGGAGGGACACCGGGGAGCTGTTTTTT
CAISEPTGRDTGELFF
>TRBD1|few|TRBJ2-1|TRBV12-5
TGTGCTAGTGGACCTTCACAGGGGTACATCAACAATGAGCAGTTCTTC
CASGPSQGYINNEQFF
>NA|few|TRBJ1-1|TRBV12-5
TGTGCTAGTGGTTTGGTGAACACTGAAGCTTTCTTT
CASGLVNTEAFF
>TRBD1|NA|TRBJ1-1|TRBV25-1
TGTGCCAGCAGTGAACCGGGACAGGTGGATATAAGGAACACTGAAGCTTTCTTT
CASSEPGQVDIRNTEAFF
>NA|NA|TRBJ1-1|TRBV27
TGTGCCAGCAGTTGGGGGGGAGCGAGAACTGAAGCTTTCTTT
CASSWGGARTEAFF
>NA|NA|TRBJ2-3|TRBV6-5
TGTGCCAGCAGCCGTACGACAGCTAGCACAGATACGCAGTATTTT
CASSRTTASTDTQYF
>NA|NA|TRBJ2-7|TRBV4-3
TGCGCCAGCAGCCAAGTCCGGGCCCGCGAGCAGTACTTC
CASSQVRAREQYF
>TRBD1|once|TRBJ2-7|TRBV4-3
TGCGCCAGCAGCCAGGGACAGGTCTCCTACGAGCAGTACTTC
CASSQGQVSYEQYF
>TRBD1|few|TRBJ1-1|TRBV19
TGTGCCAGTAGTATAAGGGACAGGGGGACTGAAGCTTTCTTT
CASSIRDRGTEAFF
>NA|few|TRBJ1-1|TRBV7-9
TGTGCCAGCAATTGGGGGGCCACTGAAGCTTTCTTT
CASNWGATEAFF
>NA|few|TRBJ2-5|TRBV7-8
TGTGCCAGCAGCTTAGGACTGGAGACCCAGTACTTC
CASSLGLETQYF
>NA|NA|TRBJ1-2|TRBV13
TGTGCCAGCAGCCTACGCCATCCCGGGACGGCGCTTGGCTACACCTTC
CASSLRHPGTALGYTF
>NA|few|TRBJ2-1|TRBV15
TGTGCCACCAGCAGCGGCGGGACCGCTTTTTACAATGAGCAGTTCTTC
CATSSGGTAFYNEQFF
>NA|once|TRBJ1-6|TRBV5-6
TGTGCCAGCAGCTCATCCGCAGGGTATAATTCACCCCTCCACTTT
CASSSSAGYNSPLHF
>NA|few|TRBJ2-7|TRBV13
TGTGCCAGCAGCTCCACCTTACAGCCTTCCTACGAGCAGTACTTC
CASSSTLQPSYEQYF
>TRBD1|NA|TRBJ1-5|TRBV6-5
TGTGCCAGCAGTTACGGGACAGACCAGCCCCAGCATTTT
CASSYGTDQPQHF
>NA|NA|TRBJ1-2|TRBV30
TGTGCCTGGAGTAGGCTGGCAGGGAGGGTTCCATATGGCTACACCTTC
CAWSRLAGRVPYGYTF
>TRBD1|NA|TRBJ2-3|TRBV27
TGTGCCAGCAGTGCAGGGGGTACGCAGTATTTT
CASSAGGTQYF
>TRBD2|NA|TRBJ2-3|TRBV4-1
TGCGCCAGCAACGGAGCATTGGGGGGGGCAGATACGCAGTATTTT
CASNGALGGADTQYF
>NA|NA|TRBJ2-1|TRBV29-1
TGCAGCGTTAGTGACAATGAGCAGTTCTTC
CSVSDNEQFF
>NA|few|TRBJ2-1|TRBV4-2
TGTGCCAGCAGCCAAGAGCCTAAGGAGGAGCAGTTCTTC
CASSQEPKEEQFF
>NA|few|TRBJ2-1|TRBV7-3
TGTGCCAGCAGCTTGGCAGCAGACAATGAGCAGTTCTTC
CASSLAADNEQFF
>NA|NA|TRBJ2-1|TRBV6-4
TGTGCCAGCAGCGGCGGAGAACACAATGAGCAGTTCTTC
CASSGGEHNEQFF
>NA|NA|TRBJ2-7|TRBV7-9
TGTGCCAGCAGCTTAGATCCCGATGACGAGCAGTACTTC
CASSLDPDDEQYF
>NA|NA|TRBJ1-3|TRBV29-1
TGCAGCGTAAGGGATTTTGGAAACACCATATATTTT
CSVRDFGNTIYF